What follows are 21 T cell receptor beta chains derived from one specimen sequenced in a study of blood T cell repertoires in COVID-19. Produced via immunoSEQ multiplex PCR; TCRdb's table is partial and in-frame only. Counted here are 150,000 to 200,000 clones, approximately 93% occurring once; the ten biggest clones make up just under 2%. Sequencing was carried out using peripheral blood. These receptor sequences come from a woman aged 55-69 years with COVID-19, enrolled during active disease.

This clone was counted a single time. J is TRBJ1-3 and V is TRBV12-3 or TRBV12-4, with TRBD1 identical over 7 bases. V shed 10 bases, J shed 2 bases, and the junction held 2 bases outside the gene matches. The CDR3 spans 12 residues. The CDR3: CATQGAGNTIYF. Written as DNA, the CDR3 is TGTGCCACCCAGGGGGCTGGAAACACCATATATTTT.

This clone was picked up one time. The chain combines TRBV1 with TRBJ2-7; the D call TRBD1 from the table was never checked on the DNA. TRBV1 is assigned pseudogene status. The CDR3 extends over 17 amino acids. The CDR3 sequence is CTSSHDRGTGPYYEQYF. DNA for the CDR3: TGCACCAGCAGCCACGATAGAGGGACAGGGCCTTATTACGAGCAGTACTTC.

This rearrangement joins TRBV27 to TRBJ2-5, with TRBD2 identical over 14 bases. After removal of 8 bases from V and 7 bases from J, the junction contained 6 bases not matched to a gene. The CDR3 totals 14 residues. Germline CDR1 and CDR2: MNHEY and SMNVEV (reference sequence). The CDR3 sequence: CASRLAGGAGTQYF. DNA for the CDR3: TGTGCCAGCCGACTAGCGGGGGGGGCCGGGACCCAGTACTTC.

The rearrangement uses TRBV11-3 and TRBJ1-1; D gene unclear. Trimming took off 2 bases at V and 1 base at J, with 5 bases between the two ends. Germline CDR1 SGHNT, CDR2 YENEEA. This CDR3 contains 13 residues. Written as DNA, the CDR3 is TGTGCCAGCAGCTTACGGTGGAACACTGAAGCTTTCTTT. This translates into CASSLRWNTEAFF.

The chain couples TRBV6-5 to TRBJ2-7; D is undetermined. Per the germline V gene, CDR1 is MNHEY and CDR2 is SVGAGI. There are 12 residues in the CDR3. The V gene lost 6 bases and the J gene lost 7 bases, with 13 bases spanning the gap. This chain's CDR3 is CASSSVQNEQYF. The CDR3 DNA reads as TGTGCCAGCAGCTCAGTTCAGAATGAGCAGTACTTC.

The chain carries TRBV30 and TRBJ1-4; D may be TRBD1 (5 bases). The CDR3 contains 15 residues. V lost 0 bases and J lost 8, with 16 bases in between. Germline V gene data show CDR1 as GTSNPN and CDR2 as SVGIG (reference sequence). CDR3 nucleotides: TGTGCCTGGAGTGTATTGTCAGGGAATAAGGAAAAACTGTTTTTT. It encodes CAWSVLSGNKEKLFF.

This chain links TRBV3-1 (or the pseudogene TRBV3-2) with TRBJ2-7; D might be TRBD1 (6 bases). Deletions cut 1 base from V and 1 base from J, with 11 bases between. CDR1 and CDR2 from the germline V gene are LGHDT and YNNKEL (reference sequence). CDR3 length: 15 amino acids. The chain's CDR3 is CASSQGSRGSYEQYF. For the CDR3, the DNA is TGTGCCAGCAGCCAAGGGTCCAGGGGATCCTACGAGCAGTACTTC.

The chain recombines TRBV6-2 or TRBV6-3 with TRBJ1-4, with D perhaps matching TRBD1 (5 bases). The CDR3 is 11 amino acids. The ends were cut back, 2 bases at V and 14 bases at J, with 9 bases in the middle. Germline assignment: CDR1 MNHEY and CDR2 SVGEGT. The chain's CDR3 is CASSYPGRLFF. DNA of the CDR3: TGTGCCAGCAGTTACCCAGGGAGGCTGTTTTTT.

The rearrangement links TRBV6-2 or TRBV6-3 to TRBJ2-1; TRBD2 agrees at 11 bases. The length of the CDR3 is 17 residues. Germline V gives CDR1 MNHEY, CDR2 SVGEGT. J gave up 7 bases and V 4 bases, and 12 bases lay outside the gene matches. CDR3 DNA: TGTGCCAGCAGTTCCCGACTGGGACTAGCGGTCAAGAATGAGCAGTTCTTC. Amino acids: CASSSRLGLAVKNEQFF.

This CDR3 is CASSRGFRQTNEKLFF. As DNA, the CDR3 is TGTGCCAGCAGCAGGGGGTTTCGACAGACTAATGAAAAACTGTTTTTT. The chain recombines TRBV2 with TRBJ1-4; 7 bases agree with TRBD1. From germline, CDR1 is SNHLY and CDR2 FYNNEI. The V and J ends lost 6 bases and 2 bases, in that order; junction bases with no gene match: 9. The CDR3 runs to 16 residues.

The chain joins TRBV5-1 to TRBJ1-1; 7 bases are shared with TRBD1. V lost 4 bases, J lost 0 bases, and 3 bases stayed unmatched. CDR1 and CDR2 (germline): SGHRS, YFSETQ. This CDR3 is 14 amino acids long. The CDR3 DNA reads TGCGCCAGCAGCCGGGACAGTATGAACACTGAAGCTTTCTTT. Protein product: CASSRDSMNTEAFF.

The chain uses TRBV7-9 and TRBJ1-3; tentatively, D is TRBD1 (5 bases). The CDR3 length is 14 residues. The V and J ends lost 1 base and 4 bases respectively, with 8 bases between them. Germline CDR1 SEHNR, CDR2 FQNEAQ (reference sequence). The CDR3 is CASSLGGLGNTIYF. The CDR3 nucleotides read TGTGCCAGCAGCTTAGGGGGACTAGGAAACACCATATATTTT.

The CDR3 loop reads CASKPTGHNTDTQYF. For the CDR3, the DNA is TGTGCCAGCAAGCCGACAGGGCACAACACAGATACGCAGTATTTT. The chain joins TRBV2 to TRBJ2-3, with TRBD1 matching over 7 bases. The germline CDR1 and CDR2 sequences are SNHLY and FYNNEI. The CDR3 contains 15 residues. Trimming cost V 7 bases and J 2 bases; bases outside gene matches: 9.

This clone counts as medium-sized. The CDR3 is CASSPRTSGDQETQYF. DNA of the CDR3: TGTGCCAGCAGCCCGCGGACTAGCGGGGACCAAGAGACCCAGTACTTC. The chain links TRBV4-2 to TRBJ2-5; 12 bases match TRBD2. Germline V CDR1 and CDR2: LGHNA, YNFKEQ. V lost 4 bases and J lost 0; bases outside the gene matches: 3. This CDR3 has 16 residues.

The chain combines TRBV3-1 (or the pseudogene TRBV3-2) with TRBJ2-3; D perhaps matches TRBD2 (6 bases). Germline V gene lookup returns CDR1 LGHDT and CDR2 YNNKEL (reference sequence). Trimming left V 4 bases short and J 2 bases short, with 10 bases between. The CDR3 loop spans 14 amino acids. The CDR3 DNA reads TGTGCCAGCAGCCCTAGCGCTCTCACAGATACGCAGTATTTT. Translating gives CASSPSALTDTQYF.

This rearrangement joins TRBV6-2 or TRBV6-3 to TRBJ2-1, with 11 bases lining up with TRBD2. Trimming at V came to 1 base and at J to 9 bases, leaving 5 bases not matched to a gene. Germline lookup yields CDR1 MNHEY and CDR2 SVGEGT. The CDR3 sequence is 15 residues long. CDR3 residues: CASSYLASGGSEQFF. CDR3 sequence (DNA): TGTGCCAGCAGTTACTTAGCTAGCGGGGGGAGTGAGCAGTTCTTC.

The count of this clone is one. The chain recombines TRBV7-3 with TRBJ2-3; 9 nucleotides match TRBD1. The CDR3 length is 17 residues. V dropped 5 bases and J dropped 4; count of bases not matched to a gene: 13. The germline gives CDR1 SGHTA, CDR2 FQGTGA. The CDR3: CASSKIPGTGLSDTQYF. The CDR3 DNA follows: TGTGCCAGCAGCAAAATACCCGGGACAGGGTTGTCAGATACGCAGTATTTT.

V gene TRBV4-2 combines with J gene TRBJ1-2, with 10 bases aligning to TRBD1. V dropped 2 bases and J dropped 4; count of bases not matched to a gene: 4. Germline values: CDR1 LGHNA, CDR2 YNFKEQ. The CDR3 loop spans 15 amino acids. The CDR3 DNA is TGTGCCAGCAGCCAACGGACAGGGGGAGGCTATGGCTACACCTTC. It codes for CASSQRTGGGYGYTF.

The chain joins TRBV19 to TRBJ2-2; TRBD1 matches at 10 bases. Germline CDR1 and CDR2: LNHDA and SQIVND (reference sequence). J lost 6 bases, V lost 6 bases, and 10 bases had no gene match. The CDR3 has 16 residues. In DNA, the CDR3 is TGTGCCAGTAGCGTCCTTCGGGACAGGGGCTCCGGGGAGCTGTTTTTT. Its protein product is CASSVLRDRGSGELFF.

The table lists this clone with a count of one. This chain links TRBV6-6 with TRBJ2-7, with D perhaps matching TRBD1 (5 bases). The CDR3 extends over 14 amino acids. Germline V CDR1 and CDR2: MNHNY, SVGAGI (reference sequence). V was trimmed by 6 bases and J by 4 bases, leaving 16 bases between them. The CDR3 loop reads CASRNDRNDYEQYF. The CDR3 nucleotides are TGTGCCAGCAGAAATGACAGAAACGATTACGAGCAGTACTTC.

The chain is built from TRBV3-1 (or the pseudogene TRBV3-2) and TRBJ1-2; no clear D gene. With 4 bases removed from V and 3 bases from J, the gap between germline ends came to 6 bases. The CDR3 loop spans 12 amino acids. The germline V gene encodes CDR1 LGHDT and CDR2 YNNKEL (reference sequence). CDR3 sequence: CASSRQDYGYTF. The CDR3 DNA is TGTGCCAGCAGCCGTCAGGACTATGGCTACACCTTC.